This is a list of T cell receptor beta chains from one sample in a study of cytomegalovirus exposure and HLA in healthy donors. Some clones are missing from TCRdb's copy, which holds only in-frame ones; the method was immunoSEQ multiplex PCR. The repertoire has about 92,000 clones, roughly 80% of them found once; the top ten carry 1% to 1.5%. The sequencing sample was made of PBMCs. Source of these receptors: a girl aged 2-10 years in good health and CMV-seropositive. CDR3s include the opening cysteine and the closing phenylalanine or tryptophan. D genes are given only for firm matches. Rows give clone size only sometimes, using once, few, many, or a class for an expanded clone.

V gene	CDR3 length	clone size	J gene	D gene	CDR3 protein	CDR3 DNA
TRBV2	12	NA	TRBJ2-7	TRBD2	CASRAAGGEQYF	TGTGCCAGCAGGGCCGCGGGGGGCGAGCAGTACTTC
TRBV27	17	few	TRBJ2-7	TRBD2	CASSFKGLAGDRYEQYF	TGTGCCAGCAGTTTCAAGGGGCTAGCGGGAGATCGGTACGAGCAGTACTTC
TRBV4-1	17	NA	TRBJ2-1	TRBD2	CASSQAPTSGSYNEQFF	TGCGCCAGCAGCCAGGCCCCTACTAGCGGATCCTACAATGAGCAGTTCTTC
TRBV6-5	15	NA	TRBJ1-5	TRBD1	CASSGGGGSNQPQHF	TGTGCCAGCAGTGGAGGGGGCGGCAGCAATCAGCCCCAGCATTTT
TRBV6-6	14	NA	TRBJ1-5	NA	CASSYSQGGQPQHF	TGTGCCAGCAGTTACTCCCAGGGCGGACAGCCCCAGCATTTT
TRBV15	19	NA	TRBJ1-5	NA	CATSRDSTDNYYSNQPQHF	TGTGCCACCAGCAGAGATTCGACAGATAATTATTATAGCAATCAGCCCCAGCATTTT
TRBV5-4	13	NA	TRBJ2-7	TRBD2	CASSLREGYEQYF	TGTGCCAGCAGCTTACGGGAGGGGTACGAGCAGTACTTC
TRBV18	13	NA	TRBJ1-5	NA	CASSPRGSQPQHF	TGTGCCAGCTCACCTAGGGGAAGTCAGCCCCAGCATTTT
TRBV7-9	14	few	TRBJ1-2	TRBD1	CASSSLRTGDGYTF	TGTGCCAGCAGCTCCCTCCGGACAGGGGACGGCTACACCTTC
TRBV13	13	NA	TRBJ2-2	NA	CASSFGGFGELFF	TGTGCCAGCAGCTTTGGGGGCTTCGGGGAGCTGTTTTTT
TRBV7-6	17	NA	TRBJ1-2	TRBD1	CASSGKPGQGADYGYTF	TGTGCCAGCAGCGGAAAACCGGGACAGGGGGCAGACTATGGCTACACCTTC
TRBV6-6	16	NA	TRBJ2-2	NA	CASSILDYRVTGELFF	TGTGCCAGCAGTATATTAGATTACAGAGTGACCGGGGAGCTGTTTTTT
TRBV11-2	14	once	TRBJ1-1	NA	CASSLDMLNTEAFF	TGTGCCAGCAGCTTGGACATGCTTAACACTGAAGCTTTCTTT
TRBV5-1	17	NA	TRBJ2-3	TRBD2	CASSVGTSGRGTDTQYF	TGCGCCAGCAGCGTCGGGACTAGCGGGAGGGGCACAGATACGCAGTATTTT
TRBV29-1	16	few	TRBJ2-3	TRBD2	CSVGLATAPSTDTQYF	TGCAGCGTTGGACTAGCGACAGCTCCTAGCACAGATACGCAGTATTTT
TRBV29-1	12	NA	TRBJ2-1	NA	CSVEPAYNEQFF	TGCAGCGTGGAACCAGCCTACAATGAGCAGTTCTTC
TRBV10-3	15	NA	TRBJ1-1	TRBD1	CAIRSSGTGGFEAFF	TGTGCCATCAGATCATCCGGGACAGGGGGATTTGAAGCTTTCTTT
TRBV7-9	13	NA	TRBJ1-1	NA	CASSPSAGTEAFF	TGTGCCAGCAGCCCAAGCGCGGGCACTGAAGCTTTCTTT
TRBV6-6	14	NA	TRBJ1-5	NA	CASSRLEVSQPQHF	TGTGCCAGCAGTCGACTAGAAGTGAGTCAGCCCCAGCATTTT
TRBV28	11	NA	TRBJ2-3	NA	CATRSTDTQYF	TGTGCCACACGGAGCACAGATACGCAGTATTTT
TRBV10-3	14	NA	TRBJ1-1	TRBD1	CAISNQGAGTEAFF	TGTGCCATCAGTAACCAGGGGGCGGGCACTGAAGCTTTCTTT
TRBV30	17	few	TRBJ2-1	NA	CAWSRWNIYRDGSGSFF	TGTGCCTGGAGTCGTTGGAACATCTATCGTGACGGGAGTGGGTCGTTCTTC
TRBV5-4	14	few	TRBJ2-7	NA	CASSPLSRGDEQYF	TGTGCCAGCAGCCCCCTATCCAGGGGCGACGAGCAGTACTTC
TRBV4-3	12	NA	TRBJ2-3	NA	CASSQVADTQYF	TGCGCCAGCAGCCAAGTAGCGGATACGCAGTATTTT
TRBV2	13	NA	TRBJ1-2	NA	CASSEGGGLGYTF	TGTGCCAGCAGTGAAGGGGGGGGCCTTGGCTACACCTTC
TRBV30	14	NA	TRBJ1-5	NA	CAWRAEGNNQPQHF	TGTGCCTGGAGGGCGGAGGGAAACAATCAGCCCCAGCATTTT
TRBV7-9	15	NA	TRBJ1-5	TRBD1	CASSSDRGGRQPQHF	TGTGCCAGCAGCTCGGACAGGGGGGGAAGGCAGCCCCAGCATTTT
TRBV7-2	14	NA	TRBJ2-5	NA	CASSRTRDQETQYF	TGTGCCAGCAGCAGGACAAGGGATCAAGAGACCCAGTACTTC